A selection of T cell receptor beta chains follows, all from one sample in a study of early T cells in non-severe SARS-CoV-2 infection. Via MiXCR, TCRdb re-called the 5' RACE reads, giving one row per CDR3 protein. The repertoire includes over 60,000 distinct CDR3 sequences, 9.5% to 15% of them detected once, and 2.5% to 3% sits in the top ten. This sample comprised whole blood, obtained at baseline. The receptors were sampled from an adult who was a healthcare worker with PCR-confirmed SARS-CoV-2 infection or an uninfected control (not recorded which). CDR3s include the opening cysteine and the closing phenylalanine or tryptophan. A D gene is named only where the DNA matches it firmly. Not all rows give a size; the values are once, few, many and, for expanded clones, a class.

clone_size j_call v_call d_call cdr3_aa cdr3_nt
few TRBJ2-7 TRBV7-9 TRBD1 CASSPDFGTGTYEQYF TGTGCCAGCAGCCCAGATTTTGGGACAGGGACCTACGAGCAGTACTTC
few TRBJ1-4 TRBV18 - CASSRKIVATNEKLFF TGTGCCAGCTCCCGCAAAATCGTTGCAACTAATGAAAAACTGTTTTTT
- TRBJ1-4 TRBV5-6 - CASSFQYSREKLFF TGTGCCAGCAGCTTTCAGTACTCACGAGAAAAACTGTTTTTT
- TRBJ2-1 TRBV3-1 TRBD2 CASSPTLAANEQFF TGTGCCAGCAGCCCTACACTAGCGGCCAATGAGCAGTTCTTC
- TRBJ1-2 TRBV5-1 - CASSFDITSYGYTF TGCGCCAGCAGCTTTGACATCACTAGCTATGGCTACACCTTC
- TRBJ1-2 TRBV4-2 - CVSTPGGRYGYTF TGTGTCAGCACCCCCGGGGGCCGCTATGGCTACACCTTC
few TRBJ2-1 TRBV19 - CASSITGPGGYNEQFF TGTGCCAGTAGTATTACGGGGCCCGGTGGATACAATGAGCAGTTCTTC
many TRBJ1-3 TRBV27 - CASSITASGNTIYF TGTGCCAGCAGTATCACAGCCTCTGGAAACACCATATATTTT
many TRBJ2-7 TRBV28 - CASSPTNAPGEQYF TGTGCCAGCAGCCCGACAAACGCACCAGGGGAGCAGTACTTC
- TRBJ2-7 TRBV20-1 - CSARPGTPGSYEQYF TGCAGTGCTAGACCTGGGACCCCGGGGTCCTACGAGCAGTACTTC
few TRBJ1-5 TRBV6-1 - CASKRTTGGNQPQHF TGTGCCAGCAAAAGGACCACTGGGGGCAATCAGCCCCAGCATTTT
- TRBJ2-7 TRBV20-1 - CSARESSYEQYF TGCAGTGCTAGAGAGAGCTCCTACGAGCAGTACTTC
many TRBJ1-1 TRBV20-1 TRBD1 CSASPQDRGPAFF TGCAGTGCTAGCCCCCAGGACAGGGGGCCAGCTTTCTTT
- TRBJ2-5 TRBV28 TRBD2 CASSLGGSGQETQYF TGTGCCAGCAGTTTGGGGGGGAGCGGCCAAGAGACCCAGTACTTC
few TRBJ2-2 TRBV11-2 TRBD1 CASSWGTGRRTGELFF TGTGCCAGCAGCTGGGGGACAGGGCGACGCACCGGGGAGCTGTTTTTT
few TRBJ1-2 TRBV5-4 - CASSSRSGHGYTF TGTGCCAGCAGCTCTCGCAGTGGTCATGGCTACACCTTC
few TRBJ2-2 TRBV20-1 TRBD1 CSAQTGTGRGTGELFF TGCAGTGCTCAGACCGGGACAGGGAGAGGGACCGGGGAGCTGTTTTTT
many TRBJ1-1 TRBV20-1 TRBD1 CSALGQANTEAFF TGCAGTGCCCTGGGACAGGCGAACACTGAAGCTTTCTTT
- TRBJ1-2 TRBV11-2 TRBD1 CASSRRTGSGYTF TGTGCCAGCAGCCGGCGGACAGGGAGTGGCTACACCTTC
- TRBJ1-1 TRBV9 - CASSLGWGEPEAFF TGTGCCAGCAGCCTTGGATGGGGGGAACCTGAAGCTTTCTTT
- TRBJ2-2 TRBV24-1 - CATSDKSTGNTGELFF TGTGCCACCAGTGATAAGTCGACGGGGAACACCGGGGAGCTGTTTTTT
few TRBJ1-6 TRBV5-6 - CASSFRPGHSPLHF TGTGCCAGCAGCTTTAGGCCGGGGCATTCACCCCTCCATTTT
few TRBJ1-5 TRBV7-2 - CASSLGFQPQHF TGTGCCAGCAGCTTAGGGTTCCAGCCCCAGCATTTT
few TRBJ2-2 TRBV7-3 - CASSTLPTGELFF TGTGCCAGCAGTACATTGCCCACCGGGGAGCTGTTTTTT
- TRBJ1-1 TRBV2 TRBD1 CASRDRGTEAFF TGTGCCAGCAGGGACAGGGGCACTGAAGCTTTCTTT
few TRBJ2-2 TRBV7-2 - CASSPQPTGELFF TGTGCCAGCAGTCCCCAGCCAACCGGGGAGCTGTTTTTT
many TRBJ2-5 TRBV2 TRBD1 CASETGYLVETQYF TGTGCCAGCGAGACAGGGTATCTGGTAGAGACCCAGTACTTC
- TRBJ1-1 TRBV28 TRBD1 CASTVGTVFLGGAFF TGTGCCAGCACCGTCGGGACAGTCTTCCTAGGGGGAGCTTTCTTT
many TRBJ2-4 TRBV14 - CASSQSGGSSITKNIQYF TGTGCCAGCAGCCAGTCAGGAGGCAGCTCCATTACCAAAAACATTCAGTACTTC
- TRBJ2-1 TRBV24-1 TRBD1 CATSVAGGSYNEQFF TGTGCCACCAGTGTTGCAGGGGGATCCTACAATGAGCAGTTCTTC
few TRBJ1-5 TRBV24-1 - CATSDPPGFGNQPQHF TGTGCCACCAGTGATCCCCCTGGGTTTGGCAATCAGCCCCAGCATTTT
- TRBJ2-3 TRBV6-6 - CASTRAGASTDTQYF TGTGCCAGCACCCGAGCAGGGGCTAGCACAGATACGCAGTATTTT
many TRBJ2-3 TRBV29-1 TRBD1 CSVYRGQSTDTQYF TGCAGCGTCTACAGGGGGCAGAGCACAGATACGCAGTATTTT
few TRBJ2-3 TRBV10-3 - CAISESGDTGLNTDTQYF TGTGCCATCAGTGAGTCGGGGGATACAGGGCTGAACACAGATACGCAGTATTTT
few TRBJ1-1 TRBV25-1 TRBD1 CASSERDRVSEAFF TGTGCCAGCAGTGAACGGGACAGGGTTTCTGAAGCTTTCTTT
- TRBJ2-3 TRBV28 - CASSSRLAAFPDTQYF TGTGCCAGCAGTTCCCGACTGGCAGCCTTCCCAGATACGCAGTATTTT
- TRBJ2-1 TRBV7-2 - CASSFVGGAQFF TGTGCCAGCAGCTTTGTAGGGGGGGCCCAGTTCTTC
few TRBJ2-1 TRBV20-1 TRBD2 CSARATSGSSYNEQFF TGCAGTGCTAGAGCGACTAGCGGCAGCTCCTACAATGAGCAGTTCTTC
few TRBJ1-4 TRBV18 TRBD1 CASSLRDSTTNEKLFF TGTGCCAGCTCACTCCGGGACAGCACAACTAATGAAAAACTGTTTTTT
many TRBJ2-1 TRBV28 TRBD2 CLAGGRSYNEQFF TGTCTCGCGGGGGGACGCTCCTACAATGAGCAGTTCTTC
- TRBJ2-3 TRBV11-2 - CASSSVAGGTTDTQFF -
once TRBJ2-3 TRBV20-1 TRBD1 CSAPRTGRRTDTQYF TGCAGTGCTCCGAGGACAGGGCGGAGAACAGATACGCAGTATTTT
- TRBJ2-5 TRBV7-2 - CASSLGAAGGYQETQYF TGTGCCAGCAGCTTGGGTGCTGCAGGGGGGTACCAAGAGACCCAGTACTTC
few TRBJ1-2 TRBV11-2 - CASSRKGYTF TGTGCCAGCAGCCGGAAAGGCTACACCTTC
few TRBJ2-1 TRBV28 TRBD2 CASSATSGGRYNEQFF TGTGCCAGCAGCGCCACTAGCGGGGGCCGCTACAATGAGCAGTTCTTC
few TRBJ2-7 TRBV28 - CASSWTGTQYEQYF TGTGCCAGCAGTTGGACCGGGACACAGTACGAGCAGTACTTC